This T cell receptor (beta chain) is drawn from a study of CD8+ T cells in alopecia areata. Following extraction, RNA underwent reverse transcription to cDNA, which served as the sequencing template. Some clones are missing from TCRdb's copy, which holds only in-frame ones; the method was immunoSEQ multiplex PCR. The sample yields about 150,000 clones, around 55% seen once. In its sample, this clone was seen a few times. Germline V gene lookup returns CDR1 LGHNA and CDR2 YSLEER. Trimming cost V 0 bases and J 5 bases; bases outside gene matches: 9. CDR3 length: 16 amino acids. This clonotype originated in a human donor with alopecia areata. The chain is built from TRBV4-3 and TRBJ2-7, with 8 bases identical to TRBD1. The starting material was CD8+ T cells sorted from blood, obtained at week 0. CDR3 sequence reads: CASSQELIGTGNEQYF. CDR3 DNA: TGCGCCAGCAGCCAAGAACTAATCGGGACAGGTAACGAGCAGTACTTC.